This is a list of T cell receptor beta chains from one sample in a study of vaccination effects on CD4 cells after COVID-19. Profiling relied on immunoSEQ multiplex PCR, and the TCRdb table lists in-frame clones only, not all of them. In the table there are some 31,000 clones, approximately 81% of which are singletons. Their antigens are not known. The sequences come from CD4+ T cells from PBMCs cultured without peptide, collected after COVID-19 vaccination. All receptors come from a human donor who had a prior SARS-CoV-2 infection. Each CDR3 is given with its conserved first and last residue. D genes are given only for firm matches. Clone sizes are given selectively: once, few, many, or a class where the clone is expanded.

>TRBV18|TRBJ1-4|once|NA
TGTGCCAGCTCTCAGAACTGGGGGGGGCCGGATGAAAAACTGTTTTTT
CASSQNWGGPDEKLFF
>TRBV7-8|TRBJ1-2|NA|NA
TGTGCCAGCAGCTTACGGGTGGTGAAGGGGGAGTTTAACTATGGCTACACCTTC
CASSLRVVKGEFNYGYTF
>TRBV24-1|TRBJ1-1|few|NA
TGTGCCACCAGTGACCCCGGCGGTGAAGCTTTCTTT
CATSDPGGEAFF
>TRBV11-3|TRBJ2-2|NA|NA
TGTGCCAGCAGCTTAGATACTAGTACCGGGGAGCTGTTTTTT
CASSLDTSTGELFF
>TRBV7-2|TRBJ1-5|few|NA
TGTGCCAGCAGCTTAGCGCCGACAAGCCCGCAGGGGCGCTCCAATCAGCCCCAGCATTTT
CASSLAPTSPQGRSNQPQHF
>TRBV7-6|TRBJ1-1|few|NA
TGTGCCAGCAGCAGACAGGCGTCTACGGGCACTGAAGCTTTCTTT
CASSRQASTGTEAFF
>TRBV4-1|TRBJ2-5|NA|NA
TGCGCCAGCAGCTTGGGACCAAACCAAGAGACCCAGTACTTC
CASSLGPNQETQYF
>TRBV2|TRBJ1-6|NA|NA
TGTGCCAGCGGAACAGGAAGGGCCCTCCACTTT
CASGTGRALHF
>TRBV6-1|TRBJ2-1|NA|NA
TGTGCCAGCAGGCAACCGGGAGTTTCCTACAATGAGCAGTTCTTC
CASRQPGVSYNEQFF
>TRBV7-2|TRBJ2-4|NA|TRBD2
TGTGCCAGCAGCTTCGCTAGCGGGGGGGCGAGATACTTC
CASSFASGGARYF
>TRBV24-1|TRBJ2-5|NA|TRBD2
TGTGCCACCAGTGATCGGACTAGCGGGAGTTTTCAAGAGACCCAGTACTTC
CATSDRTSGSFQETQYF
>TRBV6-5|TRBJ1-1|NA|TRBD1
TGTGCCAGCGGGGCGGGACAGGGTGACACTGAAGCTTTCTTT
CASGAGQGDTEAFF
>TRBV9|TRBJ2-2|NA|TRBD1
TGTGCCAGCAGCACCCGGACAGGGGCCGGGGAGCTGTTTTTT
CASSTRTGAGELFF
>TRBV6-2/TRBV6-3|TRBJ2-1|NA|NA
TGTGCCAGCAGTTCCCGGACTGTTTACAATGAGCAGTTCTTC
CASSSRTVYNEQFF
>TRBV2|TRBJ2-1|NA|NA
TGTGCCAGCAGTGAAGCAAGGCAGCAGGATGAGCAGTTCTTC
CASSEARQQDEQFF
>TRBV21-1|TRBJ2-7|NA|NA
TGTGCCAGCAGCCCGGGTTCCTACGAGCAGTACTTC
CASSPGSYEQYF
>TRBV20-1|TRBJ2-7|once|TRBD2
TGCAGTGCCAGTGATGCCGGGACTAGCTACGAGCAGTACTTC
CSASDAGTSYEQYF
>TRBV5-1|TRBJ1-2|NA|NA
TGCGCCAGCAGCACCGGGACTCCGCCGAGCGGCTACACCTTC
CASSTGTPPSGYTF
>TRBV15|TRBJ1-2|NA|TRBD1
TGTGCCACCAGCAGAGATAGGGACAGGGGTGGCTACACCTTC
CATSRDRDRGGYTF
>TRBV5-8|TRBJ2-3|NA|TRBD2
TGTGCCAGCAGCTCTCGGACTAGCGCCTTCAGCACAGATACGCAGTATTTT
CASSSRTSAFSTDTQYF
>TRBV4-2|TRBJ2-1|once|TRBD2
TGTGCCAGCAGCCAAGATCATTGGCGGGGGGGTTCCAATGAGCAGTTCTTC
CASSQDHWRGGSNEQFF
>TRBV18|TRBJ2-7|NA|NA
TGTGCCAGCTCACCGGGTCGAGGGGACTACGAGCAGTACTTC
CASSPGRGDYEQYF
>TRBV6-6|TRBJ1-2|once|NA
TGTGCCAGCAGTTACCTTGCAGGAGGAAGGGATGGCTACACCTTC
CASSYLAGGRDGYTF
>TRBV7-9|TRBJ1-6|NA|TRBD1
TGTGCCAGCAGCCCTGGGGCAGGGGGCGGTAATTCACCCCTCCACTTT
CASSPGAGGGNSPLHF
>TRBV19|TRBJ1-4|NA|NA
TGTGCCAGTAGTATGGTGACACCCAATGAAAAACTGTTTTTT
CASSMVTPNEKLFF
>TRBV2|TRBJ2-2|NA|NA
TGTGCCAGCAGATGGGCCTTAAACACCGGGGAGCTGTTTTTT
CASRWALNTGELFF
>TRBV30|TRBJ2-1|NA|NA
TGTGCCTGGTCTCTTTCTGGCCTGAGCTCCTACAATGAGCAGTTCTTC
CAWSLSGLSSYNEQFF
>TRBV4-2|TRBJ1-5|NA|NA
TGTGCCAGCAGCCACCGGGACAAAGGGGATCAGCCCCAGCATTTT
CASSHRDKGDQPQHF
>TRBV5-6|TRBJ2-7|NA|NA
TGTGCCAGCAGCTCCGGAATTAGCCGCGAGCAGTACTTC
CASSSGISREQYF
>TRBV5-8|TRBJ1-1|NA|NA
TGTGCCAGCAGCTTGGCGGGCAGGATTGGGCTTAAAGGTTCTGAAGCTTTCTTT
CASSLAGRIGLKGSEAFF
>TRBV10-3|TRBJ2-7|NA|TRBD2
TGTGCCATCAGCGATAGCGGGGGGGCTATGAAGCAGTACTTC
CAISDSGGAMKQYF
>TRBV27|TRBJ2-7|few|TRBD2
TGTGCCAGCAGGGCCAGCGGGAGGACGTACGAGCAGTACTTC
CASRASGRTYEQYF
>TRBV7-9|TRBJ1-1|few|NA
TGTGCCAGCAGCTTAGGAGGAAGGGGTGGGAATGCTTTCTTT
CASSLGGRGGNAFF